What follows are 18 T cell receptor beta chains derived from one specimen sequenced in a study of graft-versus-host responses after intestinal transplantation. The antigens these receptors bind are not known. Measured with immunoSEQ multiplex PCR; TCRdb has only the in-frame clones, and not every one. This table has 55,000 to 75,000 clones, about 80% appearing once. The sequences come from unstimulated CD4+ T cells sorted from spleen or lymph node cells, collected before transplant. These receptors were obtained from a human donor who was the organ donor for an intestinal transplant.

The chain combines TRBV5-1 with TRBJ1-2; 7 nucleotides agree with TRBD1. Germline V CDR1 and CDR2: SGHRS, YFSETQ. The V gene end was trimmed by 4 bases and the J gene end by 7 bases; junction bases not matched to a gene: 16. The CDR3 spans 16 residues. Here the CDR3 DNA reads TGCGCCAGCAGCAGTGGCCTCCGAGACAGGGTCGGTGGCTACACCTTC. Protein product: CASSSGLRDRVGGYTF.

CDR3 residues: CASSDMGRGRLNEQFF. The CDR3, as DNA: TGCGCCAGCAGTGATATGGGGAGGGGGAGATTAAATGAGCAGTTCTTC. The chain recombines TRBV10-2 with TRBJ2-1; tentatively, D is TRBD2 (7 bases). Trimming removed 3 bases at V and 7 bases at J, with 19 bases between. The CDR3 totals 16 residues. In germline, CDR1 is WSHSY, CDR2 SAAADI.

The CDR3 loop is CASSLTRSSYNEQFF. CDR3 DNA: TGCGCCAGCAGCTTGACTAGGAGCTCCTACAATGAGCAGTTCTTC. This sequence joins TRBV5-1 and TRBJ2-1, with a possible D match to TRBD2 (5 bases). V dropped 1 base and J dropped 0 bases, with 8 bases sitting between them. This CDR3 has 15 residues. CDR1 is SGHRS and CDR2 is YFSETQ in the germline V gene. The full variable domain, in which reference TRBV5-1 and TRBJ2-1 provide the parts outside the CDR3, is KAGVTQTPRYLIKTRGQQVTLSCSPISGHRSVSWYQQTPGQGLQFLFEYFSETQRNKGNFPGRFSGRQFSNSRSEMNVSTLELGDSALYLCASSLTRSSYNEQFFGPGTRLTVL.

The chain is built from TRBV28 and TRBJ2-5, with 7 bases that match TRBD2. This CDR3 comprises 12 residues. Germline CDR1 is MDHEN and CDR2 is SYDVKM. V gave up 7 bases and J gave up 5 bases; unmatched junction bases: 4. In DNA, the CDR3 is TGTGCCAGCACGGGGGGTCAGGAGACCCAGTACTTC. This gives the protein CASTGGQETQYF.

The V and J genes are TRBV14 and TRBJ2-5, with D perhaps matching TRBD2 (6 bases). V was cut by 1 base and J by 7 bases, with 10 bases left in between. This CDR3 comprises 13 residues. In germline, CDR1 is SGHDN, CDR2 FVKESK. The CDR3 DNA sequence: TGTGCCAGCAGCCAAGCGGGGGTAGGGACCCAGTACTTC. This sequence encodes CASSQAGVGTQYF. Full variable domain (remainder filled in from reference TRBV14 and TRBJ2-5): EAGVTQFPSHSVIEKGQTVTLRCDPISGHDNLYWYRRVMGKEIKFLLHFVKESKQDESGMPNNRFLAERTGGTYSTLKVQPAELEDSGVYFCASSQAGVGTQYFGPGTRLLVL.

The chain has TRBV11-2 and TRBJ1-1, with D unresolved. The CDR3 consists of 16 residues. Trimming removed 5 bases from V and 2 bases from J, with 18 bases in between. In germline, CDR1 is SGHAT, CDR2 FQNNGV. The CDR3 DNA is TGTGCCAGCAGCCTAAGCCTTTGGGCGCGAAACACTGAAGCTTTCTTT. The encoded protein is CASSLSLWARNTEAFF.

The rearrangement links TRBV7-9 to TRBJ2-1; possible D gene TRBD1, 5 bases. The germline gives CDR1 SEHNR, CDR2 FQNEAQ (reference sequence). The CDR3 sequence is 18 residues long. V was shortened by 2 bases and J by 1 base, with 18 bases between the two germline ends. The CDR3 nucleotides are TGTGCCAGCAGCTTATTTTTGGGGCTGGAAACGTCCTACAATGAGCAGTTCTTC. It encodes CASSLFLGLETSYNEQFF.

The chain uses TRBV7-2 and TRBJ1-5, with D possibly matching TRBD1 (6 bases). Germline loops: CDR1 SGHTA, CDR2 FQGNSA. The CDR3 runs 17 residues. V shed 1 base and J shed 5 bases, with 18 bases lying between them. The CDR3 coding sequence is TGTGCCAGCAGCTTAGAAGGGCCGGGACATCCGGATCAGCCCCAGCATTTT. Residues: CASSLEGPGHPDQPQHF.

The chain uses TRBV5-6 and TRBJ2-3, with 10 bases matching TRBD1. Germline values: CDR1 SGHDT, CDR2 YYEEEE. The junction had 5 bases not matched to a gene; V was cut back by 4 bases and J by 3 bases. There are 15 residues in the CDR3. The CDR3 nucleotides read TGTGCCAGCAGCACTGGGACAGGGGAGACAGATACGCAGTATTTT. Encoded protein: CASSTGTGETDTQYF.

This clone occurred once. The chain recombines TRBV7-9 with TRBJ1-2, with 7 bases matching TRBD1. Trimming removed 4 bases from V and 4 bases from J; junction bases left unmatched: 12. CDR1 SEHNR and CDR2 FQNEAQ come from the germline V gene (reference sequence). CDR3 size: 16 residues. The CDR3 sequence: CASSSRPLTGFYGYTF. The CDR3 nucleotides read TGTGCCAGCAGCTCCCGTCCATTGACAGGGTTCTATGGCTACACCTTC.

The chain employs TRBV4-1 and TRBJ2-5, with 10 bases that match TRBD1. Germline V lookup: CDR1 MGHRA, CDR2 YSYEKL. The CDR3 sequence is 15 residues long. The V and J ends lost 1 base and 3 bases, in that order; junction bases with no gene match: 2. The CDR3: CASSQAGTGEETQYF. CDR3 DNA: TGCGCCAGCAGCCAAGCCGGGACAGGGGAAGAGACCCAGTACTTC.

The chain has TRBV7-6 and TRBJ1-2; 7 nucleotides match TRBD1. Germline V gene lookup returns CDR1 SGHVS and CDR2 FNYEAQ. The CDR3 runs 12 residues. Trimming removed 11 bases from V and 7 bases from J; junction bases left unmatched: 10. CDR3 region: CAVRGGTAGYTF. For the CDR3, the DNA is TGTGCCGTACGGGGGGGGACAGCTGGCTACACCTTC.

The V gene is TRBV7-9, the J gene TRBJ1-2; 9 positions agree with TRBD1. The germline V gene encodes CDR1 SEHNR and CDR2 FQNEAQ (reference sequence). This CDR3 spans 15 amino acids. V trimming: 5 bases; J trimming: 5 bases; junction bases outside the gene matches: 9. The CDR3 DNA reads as TGTGCCAGCAGCCGACCCACAGGGGGCGATTATGGCTACACCTTC. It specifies CASSRPTGGDYGYTF.

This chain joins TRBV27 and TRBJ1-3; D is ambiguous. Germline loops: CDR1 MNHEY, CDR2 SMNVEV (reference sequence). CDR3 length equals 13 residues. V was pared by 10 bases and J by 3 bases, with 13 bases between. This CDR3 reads CAIWEVYGNTIYF. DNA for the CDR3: TGTGCCATTTGGGAGGTATATGGAAACACCATATATTTT.

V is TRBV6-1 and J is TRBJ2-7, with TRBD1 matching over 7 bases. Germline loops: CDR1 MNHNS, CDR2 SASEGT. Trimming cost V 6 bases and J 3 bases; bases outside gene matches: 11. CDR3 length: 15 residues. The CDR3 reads CASRAKTGLSYEQYV. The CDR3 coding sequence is TGTGCCAGCAGGGCCAAGACAGGGTTAAGCTACGAGCAGTACGTC.

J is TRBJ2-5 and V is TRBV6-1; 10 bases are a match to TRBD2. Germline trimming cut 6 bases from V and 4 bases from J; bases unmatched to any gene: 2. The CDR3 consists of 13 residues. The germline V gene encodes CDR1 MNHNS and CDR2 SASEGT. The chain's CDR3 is CASSLAGGETQYF. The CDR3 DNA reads TGTGCCAGCAGCTTAGCGGGGGGAGAGACCCAGTACTTC.

In nucleotides, the CDR3 is TGTGCCAGCAGCCAAGATATGGGGAGGGCACAGCCCCAGCATTTT. Its translation: CASSQDMGRAQPQHF. The rearrangement joins TRBV4-2 to TRBJ1-5; no clear D. V was clipped by 0 bases and J by 7 bases, with 13 bases between them. CDR1 LGHNA and CDR2 YNFKEQ come from the germline V gene. CDR3 length: 15 residues.

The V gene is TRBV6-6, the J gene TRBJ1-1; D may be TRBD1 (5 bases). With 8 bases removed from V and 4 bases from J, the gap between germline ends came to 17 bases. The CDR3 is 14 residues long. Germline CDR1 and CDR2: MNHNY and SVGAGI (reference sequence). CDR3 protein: CASRDLPEGTEAFF. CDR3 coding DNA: TGTGCCAGCCGGGACTTACCGGAGGGCACTGAAGCTTTCTTT.